This entry lists 17 T cell receptor beta chains sequenced from one sample in a study of blood T cell repertoires in COVID-19. This table comes from immunoSEQ multiplex PCR, and its TCRdb copy is limited to in-frame clones, with some not included. The sample shows fewer than 45,000 clones, around four fifths of them seen only once. Sample: peripheral blood. These receptors came from a man aged 50-60 years with active COVID-19.

The chain employs TRBV5-1 and TRBJ2-7, with a weak D call TRBD2 (5 bases). The CDR3 runs to 14 residues. Trimming pared 4 bases from V and 2 bases from J, leaving 13 bases between. CDR1 SGHRS and CDR2 YFSETQ come from the germline V gene. CDR3 coding DNA: TGCGCCAGCAGCCTGAAGGACGGGACCTACGAGCAGTACTTC. Translation: CASSLKDGTYEQYF.

The sample holds one count of this clone. V gene TRBV7-2 combines with J gene TRBJ2-3; 9 bases match TRBD2. The CDR3 runs 15 residues. V was pared by 1 base and J by 2 bases, with 1 base of the junction left unmatched. Looked up from germline, CDR1 is SGHTA and CDR2 is FQGNSA. The CDR3 loop is CASSLVAGDTDTQYF. The CDR3 DNA reads TGTGCCAGCAGCTTAGTAGCGGGGGACACAGATACGCAGTATTTT.

The chain recombines TRBV18 with TRBJ2-7; possibly TRBD2 for D (7 bases). V gave up 3 bases and J gave up 0 bases, with 12 bases separating them. The V gene's germline CDR1 is KGHSH and CDR2 LQKENI. The CDR3 sequence is 15 residues long. CDR3 region: CASSPKGGGSYEQYF. CDR3 DNA: TGTGCCAGCTCACCCAAAGGGGGGGGCTCCTACGAGCAGTACTTC.

The chain employs TRBV7-9 and TRBJ2-6, with TRBD1 matching 8 bases. Germline-derived CDR1 and CDR2 are SEHNR and FQNEAQ (reference sequence). The CDR3 runs to 16 residues. Losses at the gene ends were 7 bases for V and 3 bases for J; bases not matched to a gene: 8. The CDR3 nucleotides read TGTGCCAGCACCCATCAGGGGGCTGGTGGGGCCAACGTCCTGACTTTC. Translation gives CASTHQGAGGANVLTF.

The rearrangement uses TRBV7-8 and TRBJ2-7, with TRBD2 matching over 7 bases. Germline V gives CDR1 SGHVS, CDR2 FQNEAQ. The CDR3 has 16 residues. V lost 3 bases and J lost 0; bases outside the gene matches: 8. CDR3: CASSFREAETSYEQYF. The CDR3 nucleotides are TGTGCCAGCAGCTTCCGGGAGGCGGAGACCTCCTACGAGCAGTACTTC.

This clone has a handful of counts. CDR3 loop: CASSGAPGELFF. The CDR3 DNA reads TGTGCCAGCAGTGGGGCGCCCGGGGAGCTGTTTTTT. The chain links TRBV12-3 or TRBV12-4 to TRBJ2-2; a possible D gene is TRBD1 (5 bases). CDR3 length equals 12 residues. Trimming stripped 5 bases from V and 6 bases from J, with 7 bases between.

This clone was detected a few times. This rearrangement joins TRBV6-2 or TRBV6-3 to TRBJ2-3; 9 positions agree with TRBD2. Germline trimming cut 5 bases from V and 2 bases from J; bases unmatched to any gene: 11. The CDR3 totals 17 residues. Germline-derived CDR1 and CDR2 are MNHEY and SVGEGT. For the CDR3, the DNA is TGTGCCAGCAGTCCCCGAAATAGCGGGGGATTCACAGATACGCAGTATTTT. Its protein is CASSPRNSGGFTDTQYF.

V gene TRBV6-5 combines with J gene TRBJ2-7, with D possibly TRBD1 on 5 matching bases. The CDR3 is 14 residues long. Germline-derived CDR1 and CDR2 are MNHEY and SVGAGI. The V and J ends lost 2 bases and 3 bases respectively, with 11 bases between them. DNA of the CDR3: TGTGCCAGCAGTTACGGGGCCTCGGGCTACGAGCAGTACTTC. Protein: CASSYGASGYEQYF.

This clone was counted a few times. This chain connects TRBV6-6 to TRBJ1-1, with 9 nucleotides matching TRBD1. The CDR3 loop spans 13 amino acids. The V gene's germline CDR1 is MNHNY and CDR2 SVGAGI (reference sequence). The V gene end was trimmed by 9 bases and the J gene end by 10 bases; junction bases not matched to a gene: 12. The CDR3 bases are TGTGCCAGTTTCGAGACAGGGGGGCGTCGAGCTTTCTTT. Its translation: CASFETGGRRAFF.

The CDR3 coding sequence is TGTGCCAGCTCACCCCAGCCGGTTGGGCTTAATGAAAAACTGTTTTTT. Residues: CASSPQPVGLNEKLFF. The V and J genes are TRBV18 and TRBJ1-4, with D uncertain. This CDR3 has 16 residues. Trimming took off 3 bases at V and 4 bases at J, with 15 bases between the two ends. Per the germline V gene, CDR1 is KGHSH and CDR2 is LQKENI.

This chain joins TRBV7-2 and TRBJ1-6, with a possible D match to TRBD1 (5 bases). V was clipped by 5 bases and J by 13 bases, with 21 bases between them. The CDR3 is 15 residues long. Germline lookup yields CDR1 SGHTA and CDR2 FQGNSA. The CDR3 region has the DNA TGTGCCAGCAGCCCTAGGCCGGGGGGGGGAGCCCCCCTCCACTTT. Translating it yields CASSPRPGGGAPLHF.

The rearrangement links TRBV11-2 to TRBJ1-5; D is unresolved. Germline V gives CDR1 SGHAT, CDR2 FQNNGV. V lost 0 bases to trimming and J lost 7 bases, with 7 bases between them. The CDR3 runs 13 residues. CDR3 nucleotides: TGTGCCAGCAGCTTAGACGAGGGCCAGCCCCAGCATTTT. Protein sequence: CASSLDEGQPQHF.

The chain joins TRBV10-2 to TRBJ2-1; D perhaps matches TRBD2 (5 bases). The length of the CDR3 is 11 residues. Germline CDR1 reads WSHSY; CDR2 reads SAAADI. The V end lost 8 bases, the J end lost 4 bases, and 6 bases lay between the germline ends. Here the CDR3 reads CASGEYNEQFF. CDR3 nucleotide sequence: TGCGCCAGCGGGGAGTACAATGAGCAGTTCTTC.

The chain is built from TRBV11-2 and TRBJ2-2; TRBD1 is a possible D gene (5 bases). The CDR3 covers 18 residues. CDR1 and CDR2 from the germline V gene are SGHAT and FQNNGV. Between the trimmed V and J ends, which lost 3 bases and 4 bases, there was a span of 21 bases. The CDR3, as DNA: TGTGCCAGCAGCTTTAGTTTTGATATCGCAGGGATCACCGGGGAGCTGTTTTTT. It translates to CASSFSFDIAGITGELFF.

The V and J genes are TRBV6-5 and TRBJ2-7, with D unclear. Trimming took off 6 bases at V and 2 bases at J, with 17 bases between the two ends. CDR1 and CDR2 (germline): MNHEY, SVGAGI. There are 15 residues in the CDR3. The CDR3 here is CASRPADLHAYEQYF. In nucleotides, the CDR3 is TGTGCCAGCAGGCCGGCGGATTTACATGCCTACGAGCAGTACTTC.

This chain links TRBV5-6 with TRBJ2-7, with 7 nucleotides matching TRBD1. CDR3 length: 15 residues. The germline CDR1 and CDR2 sequences are SGHDT and YYEEEE. V dropped 1 base and J dropped 4; count of bases not matched to a gene: 8. The CDR3 is CASSLLGDSKYEQYF. In DNA, the CDR3 is TGTGCCAGCAGCTTGTTGGGGGACAGTAAATACGAGCAGTACTTC.

This chain connects TRBV19 to TRBJ2-7, with TRBD1 identical over 10 bases. CDR1 LNHDA and CDR2 SQIVND come from the germline V gene (reference sequence). Trimming took 1 base from V and 5 from J; bases not matched to a gene: 8. CDR3 length: 16 amino acids. CDR3 region: CASSIGTGTGVNEQYF. The CDR3 bases are TGTGCCAGTAGTATAGGTACCGGGACAGGGGTCAACGAGCAGTACTTC.